The 3 T cell receptor beta chains below were found in one sample sequenced in a study of blood T cells in healthy people across ages. Through a sample-barcoded 5' primer and a J-beta primer mix, a second PCR was run for roughly 6 to 11 cycles. MiXCR was run by TCRdb on the 5' RACE reads, yielding one entry per CDR3 protein. Found here are approximately 780,000 distinct CDR3 sequences, under 30% of them singletons; the top ten hold 3%. These data were likewise used in another study, on T cells of mothers and their children.

The sequencing input was blood. The receptors were sampled from a boy between 10 and 17 years old in good health.

This clonotype was recorded a few times. V gene TRBV4-2 combines with J gene TRBJ2-1, with TRBD2 matching over 8 bases. The germline V gene encodes CDR1 LGHNA and CDR2 YNFKEQ. V was clipped by 5 bases and J by 9 bases; unmatched bases: 15. There are 16 residues in the CDR3. The DNA of the CDR3 is TGTGCCAGCAGCAAGCGTAGCAGCGGGGGTGCGGGTGAGCAGTTCTTC. It codes for CASSKRSSGGAGEQFF.

The rearrangement joins TRBV5-1 to TRBJ2-3, with D tentatively TRBD2 (6 bases). CDR3 length equals 16 residues. The V gene lost 4 bases and the J gene lost 0 bases, with 15 bases spanning the gap. The V gene's germline CDR1 is SGHRS and CDR2 YFSETQ. The CDR3 region has the DNA TGCGCCAGCAGCGGAGGGACCGATGCTAGCACAGATACGCAGTATTTT. Encoded protein: CASSGGTDASTDTQYF.

The chain has TRBV9 and TRBJ2-3; 9 bases align to TRBD2. The CDR3 totals 14 residues. Germline values: CDR1 SGDLS, CDR2 YYNGEE. V was pared by 3 bases and J by 10 bases, with 9 bases of the junction left unmatched. CDR3 sequence: CASSGSGGMAAQYF. CDR3 DNA: TGTGCCAGCAGCGGTAGCGGGGGAATGGCTGCGCAGTATTTT.